The next 32 T cell receptor beta chains were all read from a single sample in a study of blood T cell repertoires in COVID-19. Using immunoSEQ multiplex PCR, the repertoire was profiled, and TCRdb retains in-frame clones only, with some absent. The table includes about 280,000 clones, 86% detected once. What was sequenced was peripheral blood. The receptors originated from a woman aged 70 to 79 with COVID-19, enrolled during active disease.

The chain has TRBV5-1 and TRBJ1-1, with 7 bases matching TRBD1. V lost 5 bases to trimming and J lost 0 bases; unmatched junction nucleotides: 4. The CDR3 sequence is 14 residues long. Germline V CDR1 and CDR2: SGHRS, YFSETQ. The CDR3 loop reads CASRTDRVNTEAFF. CDR3 sequence (DNA): TGCGCCAGCAGAACCGACAGGGTGAACACTGAAGCTTTCTTT.

V gene TRBV27 combines with J gene TRBJ1-3, with D possibly TRBD1 on 5 matching bases. In germline, CDR1 is MNHEY, CDR2 SMNVEV (reference sequence). The CDR3 covers 14 residues. V was cut by 4 bases and J by 1 base, with 8 bases left in between. The CDR3 reads CASSSGSSGNTIYF. The CDR3 bases are TGTGCCAGCAGTTCAGGGTCATCTGGAAACACCATATATTTT.

The genes are TRBV4-1 and TRBJ1-6; D gene ambiguous. The V gene's germline CDR1 is MGHRA and CDR2 YSYEKL. Trimming took 2 bases from V and 7 from J, leaving 6 bases between them. This CDR3 has 13 amino acids. CDR3 region: CASSQIRNSPLHF. The DNA for the CDR3 is TGCGCCAGCAGCCAAATCAGGAATTCACCCCTCCACTTT.

The CDR3, as DNA: TGCGCCAGCAGCCAAGTCCAGGGGAACACTGAAGCTTTCTTT. Encoded protein: CASSQVQGNTEAFF. The rearrangement uses TRBV4-1 and TRBJ1-1, with D maybe TRBD1 (5 bases). Germline CDR1 and CDR2: MGHRA and YSYEKL. The V end lost 1 base, the J end lost 1 base, and 7 bases lay between the germline ends. CDR3 length equals 14 residues.

The V call is TRBV28, the J call TRBJ2-3, with 7 bases identical to TRBD1. The germline gives CDR1 MDHEN, CDR2 SYDVKM. There are 15 residues in the CDR3. The V gene end was trimmed by 6 bases and the J gene end by 3 bases; junction bases not matched to a gene: 9. The CDR3: CASRADRFWTDTQYF. The DNA for the CDR3 is TGTGCCAGCAGAGCGGACAGGTTTTGGACAGATACGCAGTATTTT.

This chain links TRBV27 with TRBJ2-7, with 9 bases lining up with TRBD1. The germline V gene has CDR1 MNHEY and CDR2 SMNVEV (reference sequence). CDR3 length: 15 residues. V trimming: 6 bases; J trimming: 1 base; junction bases outside the gene matches: 7. DNA of the CDR3: TGTGCCAGCAGAAAACCCGGGACAGGGTCCTACGAGCAGTACTTC. Its protein is CASRKPGTGSYEQYF.

The rearrangement links TRBV24-1 to TRBJ1-3; D ambiguous. With 3 bases removed from V and 4 bases from J, the gap between germline ends came to 12 bases. CDR3 length equals 15 residues. CDR1 is KGHDR, CDR2 SFDVKD, per germline. The CDR3 reads CATSDAPGAGNTIYF. The CDR3 DNA reads as TGTGCCACCAGTGATGCCCCGGGAGCAGGAAACACCATATATTTT.

The count of this clone is one. This chain connects TRBV19 to TRBJ2-3; D is possibly TRBD1 (6 bases). Germline lookup yields CDR1 LNHDA and CDR2 SQIVND (reference sequence). V shed 3 bases and J shed 4 bases, with 8 bases lying between them. There are 13 residues in the CDR3. The CDR3 bases are TGTGCCAGTAGTATGGGGGCCCCAGATACGCAGTATTTT. This codes for CASSMGAPDTQYF.

The gene calls are TRBV21-1 and TRBJ1-1; the DNA was not used to check the table's D call, TRBD1. TRBV21-1 is a listed pseudogene. The CDR3 is 21 amino acids. DNA for the CDR3: TGTGCCAGCAGCAATGGACAGGGGGCGTGGGGCTTGAACGTGAGGGACACTGAAGCTTTCTTT. As protein: CASSNGQGAWGLNVRDTEAFF.

The genes are TRBV5-1 and TRBJ2-7, with TRBD2 matching over 9 bases. Trimming at V came to 4 bases and at J to 0 bases, leaving 2 bases not matched to a gene. The germline CDR1 and CDR2 sequences are SGHRS and YFSETQ. The CDR3 extends over 14 amino acids. The CDR3 loop is CASSPSGASYEQYF. Written as DNA, the CDR3 is TGCGCCAGCAGCCCTAGCGGGGCCTCCTACGAGCAGTACTTC.

CDR3 DNA sequence: TGTGCCAGCAGTCAAGACAGCAACTCCTATAATTCACCCCTCCACTTT. Its protein is CASSQDSNSYNSPLHF. This chain joins TRBV2 and TRBJ1-6; D perhaps matches TRBD1 (5 bases). CDR3 length equals 16 residues. Trimming shortened V by 5 bases and J by 0 bases, and 11 bases separated the two germline ends. CDR1 and CDR2 (germline): SNHLY, FYNNEI.

The V and J genes are TRBV6-2 or TRBV6-3 and TRBJ2-7; 10 nucleotides agree with TRBD2. The germline V gene encodes CDR1 MNHEY and CDR2 SVGEGT. The CDR3 runs to 15 residues. V was pared by 4 bases and J by 3 bases, with 6 bases of the junction left unmatched. DNA for the CDR3: TGTGCCAGCAGTTCTTCTAGCGGGGGTGACTACGAGCAGTACTTC. Translating gives CASSSSSGGDYEQYF.

This chain links TRBV5-6 with TRBJ1-5, with 7 bases identical to TRBD1. The V segment lost 1 base and the J segment 2 bases; nucleotides outside the gene matches: 3. Germline V CDR1 and CDR2: SGHDT, YYEEEE. The CDR3 consists of 15 residues. The chain's CDR3 is CASSLQGGGNQPQHF. CDR3 DNA sequence: TGTGCCAGCAGCTTGCAGGGGGGTGGCAATCAGCCCCAGCATTTT.

This chain connects TRBV21-1 to TRBJ1-6; the table calls TRBD1, which could not be checked here. TRBV21-1 is described as a pseudogene. CDR3 size: 15 residues. The CDR3 is CASSKGDSLYSPLHF. The CDR3 DNA sequence: TGTGCCAGCAGCAAAGGCGACAGTTTATATTCACCCCTCCACTTT.

The genes are TRBV10-1 and TRBJ1-1; 9 bases are a match to TRBD1. Germline assignment: CDR1 WNHNN and CDR2 SYGVQD (reference sequence). The CDR3 extends over 14 amino acids. V shed 5 bases and J 3 bases; nucleotides not matched to a gene: 4. The CDR3 loop reads CASSPGTGYTEAFF. The CDR3, as DNA: TGCGCCAGCAGTCCCGGGACAGGGTACACTGAAGCTTTCTTT.

V and J are TRBV24-1 and TRBJ2-2; 10 bases align to TRBD1. In germline, CDR1 is KGHDR, CDR2 SFDVKD. This CDR3 is 16 amino acids long. Trimming at V came to 4 bases and at J to 5 bases, leaving 6 bases not matched to a gene. Written as DNA, the CDR3 is TGTGCCACCAGTGAAAGGGACAGGGGAGGGACCGGGGAGCTGTTTTTT. Protein sequence: CATSERDRGGTGELFF.

The chain is built from TRBV3-1 (or the pseudogene TRBV3-2) and TRBJ2-7, with D possibly being TRBD1 (5 bases). Germline V gene data show CDR1 as LGHDT and CDR2 as YNNKEL (reference sequence). This CDR3 contains 14 residues. Trimming shortened V by 5 bases and J by 2 bases, and 13 bases separated the two germline ends. CDR3 nucleotide sequence: TGTGCCAGCAGCTTAAAGACAGAGCCCTACGAGCAGTACTTC. Its translation is CASSLKTEPYEQYF.

The genes are TRBV7-8 and TRBJ2-1, with a tentative D call TRBD2 (6 bases). This CDR3 has 16 amino acids. Trimming removed 4 bases from V and 6 bases from J, with 19 bases in between. Germline V gene lookup returns CDR1 SGHVS and CDR2 FQNEAQ. CDR3 residues: CASSSHNEEAGNEQFF. CDR3 nucleotide sequence: TGTGCCAGCAGCTCCCACAATGAGGAAGCGGGCAATGAGCAGTTCTTC.

The rearrangement joins TRBV19 to TRBJ2-3, with 13 bases matching TRBD2. CDR3 size: 14 residues. CDR1 and CDR2 (germline): LNHDA, SQIVND (reference sequence). J lost 5 bases, V lost 8 bases, and 4 bases had no gene match. The chain's CDR3 is CASGLAGALDTQYF. The CDR3, as DNA: TGTGCCAGTGGACTAGCGGGGGCTTTAGATACGCAGTATTTT.

A few counts support this clone. This rearrangement joins TRBV12-5 to TRBJ1-6, with 7 bases that match TRBD1. This CDR3 region has 16 residues. CDR1 is LGHNT, CDR2 FRNRAP, per germline. V gave up 5 bases and J gave up 17 bases; unmatched junction bases: 21. CDR3 bases: TGTGCTAGTGGTCAGCCGGGACAGCTAATTCTCTATCTTTTCCACTTT. Translation gives CASGQPGQLILYLFHF.

The chain links TRBV27 to TRBJ2-7; 11 bases map to TRBD1. Germline trimming cut 5 bases from V and 3 bases from J; bases unmatched to any gene: 6. This CDR3 has 15 amino acids. CDR1 is MNHEY, CDR2 SMNVEV, per germline (reference sequence). The CDR3 bases are TGTGCCAGCAGTCCGGACAGGGGGCGTAACTACGAGCAGTACTTC. It is translated as CASSPDRGRNYEQYF.

The rearrangement links TRBV4-3 to TRBJ2-7, with D perhaps TRBD1 (5 bases). Germline-derived CDR1 and CDR2 are LGHNA and YSLEER. The CDR3 consists of 15 residues. The V end lost 1 base, the J end lost 3 bases, and 13 bases lay between the germline ends. The CDR3 loop is CASSQGTLPIYEQYF. CDR3 coding DNA: TGCGCCAGCAGCCAAGGGACACTTCCAATCTACGAGCAGTACTTC.

The chain is built from TRBV10-2 and TRBJ1-1, with D maybe TRBD1 (6 bases). V lost 3 bases to trimming and J lost 5 bases, with 16 bases between them. The CDR3 consists of 15 residues. Germline CDR1 WSHSY, CDR2 SAAADI. CDR3 in amino acids: CASSEGGGGQTEAFF. As DNA, the CDR3 is TGCGCCAGCAGTGAAGGGGGGGGAGGGCAAACTGAAGCTTTCTTT.

This clone was counted a few times. The chain employs TRBV28 and TRBJ1-2; D uncertain. The V end was cut by 2 bases, the J end by 0 bases, with 7 bases between. The germline V gene encodes CDR1 MDHEN and CDR2 SYDVKM. The CDR3 consists of 14 residues. The CDR3 loop reads CASSLQIANYGYTF. In DNA form, the CDR3 reads TGTGCCAGCAGTTTACAGATTGCTAACTATGGCTACACCTTC.

The chain employs TRBV15 and TRBJ1-5; 8 positions match TRBD1. CDR1 is LNHNV, CDR2 YYDKDF, per germline (reference sequence). The CDR3 spans 15 residues. Trimming cost V 3 bases and J 3 bases; bases outside gene matches: 4. This chain's CDR3 is CATSSRQGTNQPQHF. In nucleotides, the CDR3 is TGTGCCACCAGCAGCCGACAGGGGACCAATCAGCCCCAGCATTTT.

In DNA, the CDR3 is TGTGCCAGCAGCTTATATCGCCCTAGCTCAGATACGCAGTATTTT. It translates to CASSLYRPSSDTQYF. The chain couples TRBV7-2 to TRBJ2-3, with D perhaps matching TRBD2 (5 bases). V lost 2 bases and J 4 bases, leaving 13 bases between the germline ends. CDR1 is SGHTA and CDR2 is FQGNSA in the germline V gene. CDR3 size: 15 residues.

J is TRBJ1-4 and V is TRBV28; 10 nucleotides agree with TRBD1. This CDR3 is built from 16 residues. The germline V gene has CDR1 MDHEN and CDR2 SYDVKM. V dropped 4 bases and J dropped 6; count of bases not matched to a gene: 8. The CDR3 DNA reads TGTGCCAGCAGTTCCGCTGGACAGGGGGTTGATGAAAAACTGTTTTTT. Its translation is CASSSAGQGVDEKLFF.

This clone has a single count. The V gene is TRBV27, the J gene TRBJ1-1; D is perhaps TRBD1 (5 bases). CDR1 and CDR2 from the germline V gene are MNHEY and SMNVEV (reference sequence). The V and J ends lost 2 bases and 0 bases respectively, with 10 bases between them. This CDR3 has 15 residues. CDR3 sequence reads: CASSLTAGLNTEAFF. CDR3 in DNA: TGTGCCAGCAGTTTAACGGCAGGGCTGAACACTGAAGCTTTCTTT.

The chain combines TRBV2 with TRBJ1-4; 7 bases map to TRBD1. The V and J ends lost 4 bases and 7 bases, in that order; junction bases with no gene match: 9. CDR3 length: 15 residues. Germline CDR1 is SNHLY and CDR2 is FYNNEI. The CDR3 nucleotides read TGTGCCAGCAGTGCCCTGACAGGGCAAGGTGAAAAACTGTTTTTT. Amino acids: CASSALTGQGEKLFF.

The rearrangement links TRBV5-1 to TRBJ2-1; the D gene is possibly TRBD2 (6 bases). Looked up from germline, CDR1 is SGHRS and CDR2 is YFSETQ. Deletions cut 5 bases from V and 3 bases from J, with 12 bases between. CDR3 length: 14 residues. In DNA, the CDR3 is TGCGCCAGCAGAGATAGCGGCTTCTACAATGAGCAGTTCTTC. This codes for CASRDSGFYNEQFF.

V is TRBV4-2 and J is TRBJ1-2; D gene unclear. The CDR3 sequence is 15 residues long. V lost 1 base, J lost 5 bases, and 14 bases lay in between. The germline CDR1 and CDR2 sequences are LGHNA and YNFKEQ. CDR3 amino acids: CASSQVASGEYGYTF. The CDR3 region has the DNA TGTGCCAGCAGCCAAGTCGCCAGTGGAGAATATGGCTACACCTTC.

V usage is TRBV7-2 and J usage is TRBJ2-5; D unclear. The CDR3 sequence is 11 residues long. Trimming left V 8 bases short and J 5 bases short, with 9 bases between. Per germline, CDR1 SGHTA and CDR2 FQGNSA. The chain's CDR3 is CASGVGETQYF. CDR3 DNA: TGTGCCAGCGGAGTTGGGGAGACCCAGTACTTC.